Reported below is one T cell receptor (beta chain). Measured with immunoSEQ multiplex PCR; TCRdb has only the in-frame clones, and not every one. There are 100,000 to 150,000 clones in the sample; around nine tenths occur only once, and 18% lies in the top ten. The germline CDR1 and CDR2 sequences are SGHTA and FQGNSA. There are 14 residues in the CDR3. J was trimmed by 3 bases and V by 4 bases; bases with no gene match: 6. This entry belongs to a study of blood T cell repertoires in COVID-19. Across the whole study: COVID-19 samples collected from the United States, Italy and Spain covered acute and convalescent phases. The cDNA or gDNA used as material had been derived from T cells, B-cell-depleted T cells, or PBMCs.

The V gene is TRBV7-2, the J gene TRBJ2-7; 7 bases fit TRBD2. The origin of this receptor is a middle-aged man with active or convalescent COVID-19. The sequencing sample was made of peripheral blood. CDR3 amino acids: CASSSRGDYYEQYF. The CDR3 coding sequence is TGTGCCAGCAGCTCCCGGGGGGACTACTACGAGCAGTACTTC.